These 17 T cell receptor beta chains came from one sample sequenced in a study of blood T cell repertoires in COVID-19. Method: immunoSEQ multiplex PCR; TCRdb's copy keeps in-frame clones and lacks some. The table shows nearly 350,000 clones, with 88% occurring only once. The sample taken for sequencing was peripheral blood. Receptors were obtained from a woman in her 70s with COVID-19, enrolled during active disease.

CDR3 bases: TGTGCCAGCAGCAAACTTCGCCGGGACTACCCCGGTTACGAGCAGTACTTC. Translated, it gives CASSKLRRDYPGYEQYF. The rearrangement links TRBV21-1 to TRBJ2-7; TRBD2 was called by the table and not checked on the DNA. TRBV21-1 is flagged as a pseudogene. CDR3 length: 17 residues.

This chain connects TRBV10-3 to TRBJ2-3, with 15 bases lining up with TRBD2. The CDR3 totals 16 residues. V gave up 6 bases and J gave up 5 bases; unmatched junction bases: 6. In germline, CDR1 is ENHRY, CDR2 SYGVKD. CDR3 region: CAISRTSGGAGDTQYF. The CDR3 nucleotides are TGTGCCATCAGCCGGACTAGCGGGGGGGCGGGAGATACGCAGTATTTT.

The V call is TRBV27, the J call TRBJ1-2; D is undetermined. The CDR3 has 15 residues. Deletions cut 5 bases from V and 2 bases from J, with 15 bases between. The germline V gene encodes CDR1 MNHEY and CDR2 SMNVEV (reference sequence). The DNA of the CDR3 is TGTGCCAGCAGTCCAGGACTGTTATTAAACTATGGCTACACCTTC. Translated: CASSPGLLLNYGYTF.

The chain couples TRBV6-5 to TRBJ2-7, with TRBD2 matching 9 bases. Germline lookup yields CDR1 MNHEY and CDR2 SVGAGI. V dropped 4 bases and J dropped 4; count of bases not matched to a gene: 5. The CDR3 has 14 residues. For the CDR3, the DNA is TGTGCCAGCAGTTCAAGCGGGGGGCAATACGAGCAGTACTTC. Protein sequence: CASSSSGGQYEQYF.

This chain uses TRBV24-1 with TRBJ1-1, with 7 positions matching TRBD1. This CDR3 contains 16 residues. Germline CDR1 reads KGHDR; CDR2 reads SFDVKD. Germline trimming cut 2 bases from V and 2 bases from J; bases unmatched to any gene: 7. In DNA form, the CDR3 reads TGTGCCACCAGTGATTCCCGACAGGGTCTAAACACTGAAGCTTTCTTT. As protein: CATSDSRQGLNTEAFF.

V is TRBV6-2 or TRBV6-3 and J is TRBJ2-7; 10 bases agree with TRBD2. Per germline, CDR1 MNHEY and CDR2 SVGEGT. There are 15 residues in the CDR3. The V gene end was trimmed by 4 bases and the J gene end by 3 bases; junction bases not matched to a gene: 6. The CDR3 sequence: CASSSLAGAHYEQYF. As DNA, the CDR3 is TGTGCCAGCAGTTCCCTAGCGGGGGCCCACTACGAGCAGTACTTC.

This clone was observed a single time. The chain carries TRBV18 and TRBJ2-5; D unclear. Germline CDR1 KGHSH, CDR2 LQKENI. The CDR3 consists of 15 residues. The V end lost 0 bases, the J end lost 6 bases, and 14 bases lay between the germline ends. The CDR3 DNA reads TGTGCCAGCTCACCACCTACAGAGCCAAGACAGACCCAGTACTTC. Its translation is CASSPPTEPRQTQYF.

The V call is TRBV5-4, the J call TRBJ1-1; unclear D gene. Trimming took 3 bases from V and 2 from J, leaving 11 bases between them. The CDR3 extends over 14 amino acids. The germline V gene encodes CDR1 SGHNT and CDR2 YYREEE (reference sequence). The CDR3, as DNA: TGTGCCAGCAGCTCCGGACGGACTAACACTGAAGCTTTCTTT. It codes for CASSSGRTNTEAFF.

The V call is TRBV5-1, the J call TRBJ2-7, with D possibly being TRBD1 (5 bases). Germline V gives CDR1 SGHRS, CDR2 YFSETQ. Trimming shortened V by 0 bases and J by 5 bases, and 12 bases separated the two germline ends. The length of the CDR3 is 14 residues. CDR3 protein: CASSLGQRDDEQYF. The CDR3, as DNA: TGCGCCAGCAGCTTGGGACAGAGAGACGACGAGCAGTACTTC.

V gene TRBV12-3 or TRBV12-4 combines with J gene TRBJ1-1; unclear D gene. V lost 5 bases, J lost 2 bases, and 6 bases lay in between. CDR3 length equals 12 residues. The CDR3: CASSPGNTEAFF. CDR3 in DNA: TGTGCCAGCAGTCCGGGAAACACTGAAGCTTTCTTT.

The chain's CDR3 is CASSLRQNTEAFF. In DNA form, the CDR3 reads TGTGCCAGCAGCCTGAGACAGAACACTGAAGCTTTCTTT. The genes are TRBV5-4 and TRBJ1-1, with D unresolved. Germline CDR1 reads SGHNT; CDR2 reads YYREEE (reference sequence). The CDR3 extends over 13 amino acids. V was cut by 4 bases and J by 1 base, with 8 bases left in between.

With respect to this clone: The sample has other DNA sequences that encode this CDR3 too. The chain couples TRBV9 to TRBJ1-2; the D is unclear. The CDR3 is made up of 12 amino acids. Germline V gene lookup returns CDR1 SGDLS and CDR2 YYNGEE. The V end lost 5 bases, the J end lost 2 bases, and 7 bases lay between the germline ends. The CDR3 DNA reads as TGTGCCAGCAGTAGAGGGAACTATGGCTACACCTTC. It encodes CASSRGNYGYTF.

V is TRBV9 and J is TRBJ2-1; tentatively, D is TRBD2 (5 bases). CDR3 length: 13 amino acids. Per germline, CDR1 SGDLS and CDR2 YYNGEE. The ends were cut back, 9 bases at V and 9 bases at J, with 19 bases in the middle. This CDR3 is CATSPAAGPEQFF. The CDR3 nucleotides are TGTGCCACCTCCCCTGCGGCGGGTCCTGAGCAGTTCTTC.

V and J are TRBV6-5 and TRBJ1-5; D is unresolved. The V end was cut by 6 bases, the J end by 0 bases, with 6 bases between. Germline V gives CDR1 MNHEY, CDR2 SVGAGI. This CDR3 is 13 amino acids long. The CDR3 spells CASSPNSNQPQHF. CDR3 DNA: TGTGCCAGCAGCCCAAATAGCAATCAGCCCCAGCATTTT.

The rearrangement joins TRBV5-4 to TRBJ2-1; 8 nucleotides align to TRBD2. CDR1 and CDR2 from the germline V gene are SGHNT and YYREEE (reference sequence). V was clipped by 1 base and J by 9 bases; unmatched bases: 12. The CDR3 consists of 16 residues. The CDR3 spells CASSLPRGGRYSEQFF. The CDR3 DNA reads as TGTGCCAGCAGCTTGCCTCGGGGGGGCCGGTATAGTGAGCAGTTCTTC.

The V gene is TRBV28, the J gene TRBJ1-2; no clear D gene. The CDR3 consists of 15 residues. Trimming took 3 bases from V and 7 from J, leaving 18 bases between them. Germline lookup yields CDR1 MDHEN and CDR2 SYDVKM. The CDR3 is CASSLLVSPEGGYTF. Written as DNA, the CDR3 is TGTGCCAGCAGTTTGTTAGTCTCCCCCGAGGGTGGCTACACCTTC.

The V and J genes are TRBV7-3 and TRBJ2-1, with 11 bases aligning to TRBD2. V lost 5 bases and J lost 2; bases outside the gene matches: 5. This CDR3 is 16 amino acids long. Germline CDR1 is SGHTA and CDR2 is FQGTGA. The DNA of the CDR3 is TGTGCCAGCAGCAGGTCTAGCGGGGGGACCTACAATGAGCAGTTCTTC. This translates into CASSRSSGGTYNEQFF.